This T cell receptor beta chain was found in a study of CD8+CD57+ T cells in acquired aplastic anemia (dated by TCRdb to the late 2010s). For the wider study: DNA extracted from sorted CD4+ and CD8+ cells had a mean of about 3.2 ug, with a range of 0.2 to 27.4 ug. Mean read counts for healthy donor samples were about 10.8 million for CD4+ cells and fewer than 12 million for CD8+ cells.

In the study, sorted CD4+ and CD8+ blood T cells from patients with severe aplastic anemia and from healthy subjects underwent deep sequencing of TCR repertoires. Ficoll-Paque density gradient centrifugation was used to isolate peripheral blood mononuclear cells. Before DNA extraction, CD4+ and CD8+ T cells were sorted by FACS or by magnetic beads. Including the terminal cysteine and phenylalanine, the CDR3 comprises 17 residues. The read is trimmed to its CDR3 DNA, 51 bases read in frame from base 1. Reading the germline V gene (reference sequence) gives CDR1 LNHNV and CDR2 YYDKDF. Trimming takes 1 base off V and 5 bases off J; junction bases not matched to a gene: 13. TCR beta VDJ combination and CDR3 sequence profiling used genomic DNA as the template. An Illumina HiSeq 2000 was used for TCR repertoire sequencing. Under the source paper's analysis protocol: TRBV/TRBJ rearrangement plots, CDR3 size and DJ length profiles, and Simpson's diversity index were used to assess repertoires. The most abundant DNA sequence in the deep sequencing data was defined as the immunodominant clone. CDR3 amino acid sequences were checked for sharing across subjects and were also compared against the VDJdb database and published repertoires. Using fastp trimming at Q25 and MiXCR clonotype assembly, TCRdb reanalyzed the public sequencing data and kept in-frame beta chains. Each entry is one CDR3 protein sequence, shown with its most common DNA and genes. These V and J calls are TCRdb output, not the study's own analysis. In all, the sample holds about 190,000 distinct CDR3 sequences, and around half of those were seen once. Of the sample, 15% to 20% falls within the top ten clones.

As regards this clonotype: It has no known antigen specificity. Base qualities are not recorded, but no much larger clone differs from it by a single base.

The paper's findings and limits, for the study overall: Around 28 CD8+ CDR3 sequences were found to be shared between patients and controls, but these sequences appeared to be highly expressed in patients and within the immunodominant clones of the patients. CD8+ Simpson's diversity did not differ significantly between patients and healthy controls (P=0.060).

The sequence joins TRBV15 to TRBJ2-7, and TRBD1 aligns with 8 junction nucleotides. Sequenced: sorted CD4+, CD8+, or CD8+CD57+ T cells (not recorded which) from PBMCs. The TCR was taken from a human donor in good health, serving as a control. In nucleotides, the sequence is TGTGCCACCAGCAGAGCCGCCGCCGGGACAGGTCGCGACGAGCAGTACTTC. The resulting protein is CATSRAAAGTGRDEQYF.